This T cell receptor (beta chain) was obtained from a study of blood T cell repertoires in COVID-19. V lost 4 bases and J lost 3; bases outside the gene matches: 2. This CDR3 has 14 residues. CDR1 is MNHEY, CDR2 SVGAGI, per germline. Sequenced by immunoSEQ multiplex PCR; TCRdb stores in-frame clones only, minus some. The data show fewer than 250,000 clones, roughly 86% seen once. Sequenced input: PBMCs or T cells enriched from blood (not recorded which). The clonotype was recovered from a woman aged 40 to 50 in a cohort exposed to, infected with or recovered from COVID-19 (not recorded which). The V and J genes are TRBV6-5 and TRBJ2-5; 10 nucleotides match TRBD2. The CDR3 loop is CASSSLAGEETQYF. The CDR3 DNA follows: TGTGCCAGCAGTTCCCTAGCGGGGGAAGAGACCCAGTACTTC.